The 30 T cell receptor beta chains presented below share a single source sample, sequenced in a study of CD8 T cells in Susac syndrome. It was with random hexamers that roughly 0.45 to 1 ug RNA was reverse transcribed. TCRdb ran MiXCR on the immunoSEQ multiplex PCR reads and lists one entry per CDR3 protein. The sample yields about 120,000 distinct CDR3 sequences, approximately 93% seen once. The sequencing input was CD4+ T cells from PBMCs. The source is a human donor with multiple sclerosis.

The V gene is TRBV12-3 or TRBV12-4, the J gene TRBJ1-1; 7 bases line up with TRBD1. This CDR3 has 16 residues. J lost 2 bases, V lost 5 bases, and 11 bases had no gene match. The CDR3 reads CASSGNTGDGNTEAFF. CDR3 sequence (DNA): TGTGCCAGCAGTGGTAATACAGGGGACGGTAACACTGAAGCTTTCTTT.

The CDR3 is CASSYSWTSDTETQYF. The CDR3 region has the DNA TGTGCCAGCAGTTACTCGTGGACTAGCGATACAGAGACCCAGTACTTC. This chain joins TRBV6-5 and TRBJ2-5; 9 bases agree with TRBD2. V gave up 0 bases and J gave up 4 bases; unmatched junction bases: 6. Germline-derived CDR1 and CDR2 are MNHEY and SVGAGI. The CDR3 sequence is 16 residues long.

The rearrangement uses TRBV5-1 and TRBJ2-5, with D perhaps assigned TRBD1 or TRBD2 (6 bases each). Germline CDR1 and CDR2: SGHRS and YFSETQ. V dropped 4 bases and J dropped 1 base, with 14 bases sitting between them. This CDR3 comprises 15 residues. CDR3 nucleotide sequence: TGCGCCAGCAGCATGGGGGGCCAGGGCCAAGAGACCCAGTACTTC. Residues: CASSMGGQGQETQYF.

This sequence joins TRBV28 and TRBJ1-2; D not resolved. V gave up 6 bases and J gave up 7 bases, with 9 bases separating them. CDR1 and CDR2 from the germline V gene are MDHEN and SYDVKM. CDR3 length: 11 amino acids. The CDR3 bases are TGTGCCAGCAGCCCCCTGGGTGGCTACACCTTC. It encodes CASSPLGGYTF.

The genes are TRBV4-2 and TRBJ1-5, with TRBD1 as a possible D gene (5 bases). Germline loops: CDR1 LGHNA, CDR2 YNFKEQ. The CDR3 is 17 residues long. V lost 0 bases and J 4 bases, leaving 16 bases between the germline ends. The CDR3 region has the DNA TGTGCCAGCAGCCAAGATCTCCGTCGCCAGGGAAATCAGCCCCAGCATTTT. Translating it yields CASSQDLRRQGNQPQHF.

The V gene is TRBV20-1, the J gene TRBJ1-2, with TRBD1 identical over 10 bases. Germline V lookup: CDR1 DFQATT, CDR2 SNEGSKA (reference sequence). J lost 3 bases, V lost 5 bases, and 6 bases had no gene match. There are 14 residues in the CDR3. CDR3 region: CSAVHGTGDYGYTF. CDR3 DNA sequence: TGCAGTGCTGTACACGGGACAGGGGACTATGGCTACACCTTC.

CDR3 DNA: TGTGCCAGCAGTTATGCTTTACGCGGCTACACCTTC. It is translated as CASSYALRGYTF. The chain employs TRBV14 and TRBJ1-2, with D hard to call. This CDR3 contains 12 residues. Trimming left V 6 bases short and J 8 bases short, with 13 bases between. Germline assignment: CDR1 SGHDN and CDR2 FVKESK. Variable domain in full (rest from reference TRBV14 and TRBJ1-2): EAGVTQFPSHSVIEKGQTVTLRCDPISGHDNLYWYRRVMGKEIKFLLHFVKESKQDESGMPNNRFLAERTGGTYSTLKVQPAELEDSGVYFCASSYALRGYTFGSGTRLTVV.

The V and J genes are TRBV7-2 and TRBJ2-2; D gene ambiguous. This CDR3 contains 15 residues. Trimming shortened V by 2 bases and J by 0 bases, and 7 bases separated the two germline ends. Germline V gene lookup returns CDR1 SGHTA and CDR2 FQGNSA. For the CDR3, the DNA is TGTGCCAGCAGCTTAAACCCCGCGAACACCGGGGAGCTGTTTTTT. This translates into CASSLNPANTGELFF.

The chain is built from TRBV6-2 or TRBV6-3 and TRBJ2-6; weak D call: TRBD1 (5 bases). V lost 2 bases and J lost 5, with 10 bases in between. The germline V gene encodes CDR1 MNHEY and CDR2 SVGEGT. The CDR3 runs to 15 residues. CDR3 region: CASSYKGRRANVLTF. CDR3 nucleotide sequence: TGTGCCAGCAGTTACAAGGGGCGGAGGGCCAACGTCCTGACTTTC.

This sequence joins TRBV20-1 and TRBJ2-7; 7 positions agree with TRBD2. The CDR3 extends over 14 amino acids. V lost 1 base to trimming and J lost 5 bases; unmatched junction nucleotides: 8. Per the germline V gene, CDR1 is DFQATT and CDR2 is SNEGSKA (reference sequence). The CDR3 protein is CSARGAGKAHEQYF. DNA for the CDR3: TGCAGTGCTAGAGGAGCGGGGAAGGCCCACGAGCAGTACTTC.

The J gene is TRBJ1-5, the V gene TRBV30; 10 bases fit TRBD1. The V gene end was trimmed by 3 bases and the J gene end by 9 bases; junction bases not matched to a gene: 11. Germline V gene lookup returns CDR1 GTSNPN and CDR2 SVGIG (reference sequence). The CDR3 totals 15 residues. CDR3 protein: CAWSTGTGARGPQHF. CDR3 sequence (DNA): TGTGCCTGGAGCACCGGGACAGGGGCACGGGGGCCCCAGCATTTT. The variable domain in full, with the rest retrieved from reference TRBV30 and TRBJ1-5, is SQTIHQWPATLVQPVGSPLSLECTVEGTSNPNLYWYRQAAGRGLQLLFYSVGIGQISSEVPQNLSASRPQDRQFILSSKKLLLSDSGFYLCAWSTGTGARGPQHFGDGTRLSIL.

This chain links TRBV30 with TRBJ1-1; 9 bases agree with TRBD1. J lost 5 bases, V lost 4 bases, and 8 bases had no gene match. The germline V gene encodes CDR1 GTSNPN and CDR2 SVGIG (reference sequence). The CDR3 runs to 14 residues. The CDR3 here is CAWTRDRAVTEAFF. DNA of the CDR3: TGTGCCTGGACGAGGGACAGGGCAGTGACTGAAGCTTTCTTT.

The J gene is TRBJ1-5, the V gene TRBV12-3 or TRBV12-4; tentative D call: TRBD1 (5 bases). This CDR3 is built from 14 residues. Trimming shortened V by 3 bases and J by 4 bases, and 10 bases separated the two germline ends. DNA of the CDR3: TGTGCCAGCAGTTTTTCGGCAGGGAATCAGCCCCAGCATTTT. It translates to CASSFSAGNQPQHF.

Here the CDR3 reads CAWSGKNTIYF. As DNA, the CDR3 is TGTGCCTGGAGTGGCAAAAACACCATATATTTT. The gene calls are TRBV30 and TRBJ1-3, with unresolved D. Germline CDR1 GTSNPN, CDR2 SVGIG (reference sequence). V was clipped by 1 base and J by 6 bases, with 4 bases between them. The CDR3 is 11 residues long.

The chain links TRBV7-9 to TRBJ1-2; 7 bases agree with TRBD1. V was clipped by 6 bases and J by 4 bases; unmatched bases: 5. This CDR3 spans 13 amino acids. Germline lookup yields CDR1 SEHNR and CDR2 FQNEAQ (reference sequence). The chain's CDR3 is CASRQTGSYGYTF. DNA for the CDR3: TGTGCCAGCAGACAGACAGGGTCCTATGGCTACACCTTC.

This clonotype has a single count. V is TRBV19 and J is TRBJ1-2; 8 nucleotides agree with TRBD1. This CDR3 is 12 amino acids long. Unmatched junction bases numbered 3, after V lost 4 bases and J lost 8 bases. Germline values: CDR1 LNHDA, CDR2 SQIVND (reference sequence). Written as DNA, the CDR3 is TGTGCCAGTAGTACAGGGGGCGAAGGCTACACCTTC. Translated: CASSTGGEGYTF.

The V call is TRBV30, the J call TRBJ2-1; 8 nucleotides line up with TRBD2. The length of the CDR3 is 12 residues. Germline CDR1 and CDR2: GTSNPN and SVGIG (reference sequence). Trimming at V came to 2 bases and at J to 8 bases, leaving 2 bases not matched to a gene. For the CDR3, the DNA is TGTGCCTGGAGTCCGGGGGGGGATGAGCAGTTCTTC. Translation gives CAWSPGGDEQFF.

The chain carries TRBV4-2 and TRBJ2-3; TRBD1 matches at 9 bases. V lost 0 bases, J lost 1 base, and 5 bases stayed unmatched. CDR3 length: 17 residues. Looked up from germline, CDR1 is LGHNA and CDR2 is YNFKEQ. CDR3 residues: CASSQEGRQGGTDTQYF. In DNA form, the CDR3 reads TGTGCCAGCAGCCAAGAAGGCAGACAGGGGGGCACAGATACGCAGTATTTT.

CDR3 region: CASSFGSGGTGELFF. CDR3 DNA sequence: TGTGCCAGCAGTTTCGGTAGCGGGGGAACCGGGGAGCTGTTTTTT. This chain links TRBV12-3 or TRBV12-4 with TRBJ2-2; 9 bases align to TRBD2. CDR3 length: 15 amino acids. The V segment lost 3 bases and the J segment 5 bases; nucleotides outside the gene matches: 4.

In DNA form, the CDR3 reads TGTGCCAGCAGGCGGGCAGGGGAGGATTCACCCCTCCACTTT. Translation gives CASRRAGEDSPLHF. The V and J genes are TRBV7-2 and TRBJ1-6; a weak D match, TRBD1 (6 bases). This CDR3 has 14 residues. V gave up 6 bases and J gave up 8 bases, with 14 bases separating them. Germline lookup yields CDR1 SGHTA and CDR2 FQGNSA. Combining the CDR3 with reference TRBV7-2 and TRBJ1-6 gives the whole variable domain GAGVSQSPSNKVTEKGKDVELRCDPISGHTALYWYRQSLGQGLEFLIYFQGNSAPDKSGLPSDRFSAERTGGSVSTLTIQRTQQEDSAVYLCASRRAGEDSPLHFGNGTRLTVT.

The chain couples TRBV19 to TRBJ1-2, with 9 bases lining up with TRBD1. The CDR3 length is 13 residues. With V trimmed by 3 bases and J by 8 bases, 4 bases remained unmatched. Germline V gene sequence: CDR1 LNHDA, CDR2 SQIVND (reference sequence). This CDR3 reads CASSIVDRGGYTF. DNA for the CDR3: TGTGCCAGTAGTATCGTGGACAGGGGAGGCTACACCTTC.

The chain joins TRBV28 to TRBJ2-4; the D gene is possibly TRBD1 (5 bases). The CDR3 loop spans 16 amino acids. The germline gives CDR1 MDHEN, CDR2 SYDVKM. Trimming took off 3 bases at V and 0 bases at J, with 12 bases between the two ends. As DNA, the CDR3 is TGTGCCAGCAGTTTGGGGCACAACCTAGCCAAAAACATTCAGTACTTC. It encodes CASSLGHNLAKNIQYF.

The chain joins TRBV7-2 to TRBJ2-7, with unresolved D. In germline, CDR1 is SGHTA, CDR2 FQGNSA. CDR3 length equals 12 residues. The V and J ends lost 5 bases and 7 bases respectively, with 12 bases between them. CDR3 bases: TGTGCCAGCAGCGCACTGCAATTGGAGCAGTACTTC. This codes for CASSALQLEQYF.

This chain uses TRBV13 with TRBJ2-3; 12 nucleotides line up with TRBD2. The CDR3 contains 15 residues. Germline-derived CDR1 and CDR2 are PRHDT and FYEKMQ (reference sequence). V lost 2 bases, J lost 6 bases, and 3 bases stayed unmatched. The CDR3 coding sequence is TGTGCCAGCAGCTTAAGCCTAGCGGGGGGGGATACGCAGTATTTT. Translating gives CASSLSLAGGDTQYF.

The genes are TRBV7-2 and TRBJ2-3, with unresolved D. Germline V gene lookup returns CDR1 SGHTA and CDR2 FQGNSA. Trimming took 1 base from V and 2 from J, leaving 10 bases between them. CDR3 size: 15 residues. Here the CDR3 DNA reads TGTGCCAGCAGCTTAGTATCTCAGAACACAGATACGCAGTATTTT. Amino acid sequence: CASSLVSQNTDTQYF.

The chain carries TRBV29-1 and TRBJ1-1; no clear D. The germline CDR1 and CDR2 sequences are SQVTM and ANQGSEA. The V end lost 4 bases, the J end lost 10 bases, and 13 bases lay between the germline ends. The CDR3 runs to 11 residues. CDR3 protein: CSVGNNSPAFF. CDR3 nucleotides: TGCAGCGTTGGGAATAACTCTCCAGCTTTCTTT.

The genes are TRBV7-9 and TRBJ2-3, with a weak D call TRBD1 (5 bases). The CDR3 sequence is 15 residues long. Germline V gene lookup returns CDR1 SEHNR and CDR2 FQNEAQ (reference sequence). V was trimmed by 7 bases and J by 6 bases, leaving 20 bases between them. CDR3 sequence: CASNFQGSISDTQYF. In DNA, the CDR3 is TGTGCCAGCAATTTCCAGGGCAGTATATCCGATACGCAGTATTTT.

The V gene is TRBV5-1, the J gene TRBJ2-5; D uncertain. The ends were cut back, 0 bases at V and 5 bases at J, with 17 bases in the middle. The CDR3 covers 16 residues. CDR1 SGHRS and CDR2 YFSETQ come from the germline V gene. The CDR3 here is CASSLGRANSGETQYF. CDR3 bases: TGCGCCAGCAGCTTGGGTAGGGCGAACTCCGGGGAGACCCAGTACTTC.

This rearrangement joins TRBV14 to TRBJ2-3; 8 bases are a match to TRBD1. Unmatched junction bases numbered 4, after V lost 4 bases and J lost 1 base. Germline loops: CDR1 SGHDN, CDR2 FVKESK. The CDR3 runs 15 residues. The CDR3 reads CASSRWTGRTDTQYF. Written as DNA, the CDR3 is TGTGCCAGCAGCCGATGGACAGGGCGCACAGATACGCAGTATTTT.

The V gene is TRBV3-1, the J gene TRBJ1-3; D is possibly TRBD1 (6 bases). V lost 3 bases, J lost 0 bases, and 18 bases lay in between. The V gene's germline CDR1 is LGHDT and CDR2 YNNKEL (reference sequence). CDR3 size: 18 residues. CDR3 in amino acids: CASSHPYPGQYSGNTIYF. CDR3 nucleotide sequence: TGTGCCAGCAGCCATCCCTATCCAGGACAGTACTCTGGAAACACCATATATTTT.